This TCR beta chain was documented in a study of identical twins. This clonotype appeared many times. What it binds is not known. TCRdb called the 5' RACE reads again in MiXCR, with one record for every CDR3 protein. The sample records approximately 210,000 distinct CDR3 sequences, over 5% being singletons. The CDR3 loop spans 13 amino acids. The germline CDR1 and CDR2 sequences are MNHEY and SMNVEV (reference sequence). Trimming removed 6 bases from V and 1 base from J, with 9 bases in between. General study findings and limits: Invariant MAIT and iNKT cells may have partly biased zero-insertion analyses.

These data were also reused for a study on T cells expressing NK-cell markers.

This TCR was recovered from a woman under 30 in good health. The sequenced material came from CD8+ T cells sorted from blood. The chain is built from TRBV27 and TRBJ1-1; no definite D call. The DNA for the CDR3 is TGTGCCAGCAGGCTGACCCGGAACACTGAAGCTTTCTTT. Protein sequence: CASRLTRNTEAFF.